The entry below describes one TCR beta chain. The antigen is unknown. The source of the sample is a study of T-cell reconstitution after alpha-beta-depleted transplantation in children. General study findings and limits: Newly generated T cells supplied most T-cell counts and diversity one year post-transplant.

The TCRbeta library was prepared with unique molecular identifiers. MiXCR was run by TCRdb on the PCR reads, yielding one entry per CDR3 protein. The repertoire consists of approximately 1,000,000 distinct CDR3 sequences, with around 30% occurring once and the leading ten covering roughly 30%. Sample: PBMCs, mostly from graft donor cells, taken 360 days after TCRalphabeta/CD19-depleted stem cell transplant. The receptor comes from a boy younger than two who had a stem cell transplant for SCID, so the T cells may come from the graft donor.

CDR3 bases: TGTGCCAGCAGCTTGGCTGTGTACGGCAATCAGCCCCAGCATTTT. It encodes CASSLAVYGNQPQHF. The chain links TRBV5-5 to TRBJ1-5, with unresolved D. The CDR3 has 15 residues. Germline values: CDR1 SGHKS, CDR2 YYEKEE (reference sequence). Trimming pared 0 bases from V and 2 bases from J, leaving 9 bases between.